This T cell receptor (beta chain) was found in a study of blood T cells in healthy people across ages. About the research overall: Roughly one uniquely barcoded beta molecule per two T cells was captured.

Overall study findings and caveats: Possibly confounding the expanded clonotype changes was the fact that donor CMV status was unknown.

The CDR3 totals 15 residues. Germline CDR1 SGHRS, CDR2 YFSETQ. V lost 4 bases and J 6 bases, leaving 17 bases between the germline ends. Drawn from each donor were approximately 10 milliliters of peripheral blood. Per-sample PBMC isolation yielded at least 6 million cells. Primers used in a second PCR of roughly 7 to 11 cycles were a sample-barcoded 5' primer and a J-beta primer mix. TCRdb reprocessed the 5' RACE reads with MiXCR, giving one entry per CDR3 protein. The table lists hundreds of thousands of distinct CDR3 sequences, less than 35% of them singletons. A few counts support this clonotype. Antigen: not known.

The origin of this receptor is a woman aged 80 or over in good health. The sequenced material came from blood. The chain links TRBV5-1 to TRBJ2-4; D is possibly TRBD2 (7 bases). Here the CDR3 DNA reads TGCGCCAGCAGCCCTGGGGGGGGGACAATAAACATTCAGTACTTC. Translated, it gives CASSPGGGTINIQYF.